Listed below are T cell receptor beta chains from one sample, sequenced in a study of Ad26.COV2.S vaccination and SARS-CoV-2 variants. TCRdb's table, derived via immunoSEQ multiplex PCR, lists solely in-frame clones and lacks some. The sample shows hundreds of thousands of clones, more than 75% of them seen only once. Source: peripheral blood, taken in a trial of Ad26.COV2.S vaccine versus placebo. The receptor source for this set is a person between 18 and 60 years old who received the Ad26.COV2.S COVID-19 vaccine or a placebo. Both conserved end residues are part of each CDR3. The order of the fields is D gene, V gene, clone size, J gene, CDR3 protein, CDR3 DNA. The D gene is left open where the match is weak. Only part of the rows carry a size: once, few, many, or a class if the clone is expanded.

TRBD1	TRBV27	NA	TRBJ1-4	CASSFTGDEKLFF	TGTGCCAGCAGTTTTACAGGGGATGAAAAACTGTTTTTT
TRBD1	TRBV3-1/TRBV3-2	NA	TRBJ1-1	CASSQVIGTGTGVNTEAFF	TGTGCCAGCAGCCAAGTCATTGGGACCGGGACAGGGGTGAACACTGAAGCTTTCTTT
NA	TRBV19	NA	TRBJ1-6	CASSWLGQDNSPLHF	TGTGCCAGTAGTTGGCTGGGACAAGATAATTCACCCCTCCACTTT
NA	TRBV16	NA	TRBJ2-7	CASSPPGSYEQYF	TGTGCCAGCAGCCCCCCGGGCTCCTACGAGCAGTACTTC
NA	TRBV18	once	TRBJ1-1	CASSPSSAKNTEAFF	TGTGCCAGCTCACCCAGCAGTGCAAAGAACACTGAAGCTTTCTTT
NA	TRBV6-5	NA	TRBJ2-1	CASSPFVAYEQFF	TGTGCCAGCAGCCCCTTTGTGGCTTATGAGCAGTTCTTC
NA	TRBV19	once	TRBJ1-3	CASSIAMNSGNTIYF	TGTGCCAGTAGTATAGCCATGAACTCTGGAAACACCATATATTTT
TRBD1	TRBV5-1	NA	TRBJ1-4	CASSIGQGFPNEKLFF	TGCGCCAGCAGCATCGGACAGGGCTTTCCTAATGAAAAACTGTTTTTT
TRBD1	TRBV28	once	TRBJ1-1	CASSPTGLGTEAFF	TGTGCCAGCAGTCCGACAGGGTTAGGCACTGAAGCTTTCTTT
NA	TRBV7-8	NA	TRBJ1-4	CASSLAEGDEKLFF	TGTGCCAGCAGCTTAGCAGAAGGAGACGAAAAACTGTTTTTT
NA	TRBV29-1	once	TRBJ1-2	CSVDNPLLIHGYTF	TGCAGCGTTGATAACCCCTTACTAATCCATGGCTACACCTTC
NA	TRBV15	NA	TRBJ2-5	CATSRSNLGQETQYF	TGTGCCACCAGCAGATCCAACTTGGGGCAAGAGACCCAGTACTTC
TRBD1	TRBV7-2	once	TRBJ2-7	CASSPTGGAYEQYF	TGTGCCAGCAGCCCGACAGGGGGCGCGTACGAGCAGTACTTC
NA	TRBV3-1/TRBV3-2	NA	TRBJ1-6	CASSQRTANSPLHF	TGTGCCAGCAGCCAACGGACAGCTAATTCACCCCTCCACTTT
NA	TRBV11-2	NA	TRBJ2-7	CASSLGGASYEQYF	TGTGCCAGCAGCTTAGGGGGCGCCTCCTACGAGCAGTACTTC
NA	TRBV2	NA	TRBJ2-7	CASSHTVYEQYF	TGTGCCAGCAGCCATACAGTCTACGAGCAGTACTTC
NA	TRBV5-1	NA	TRBJ2-3	CASSLGPPRAATDTQYF	TGCGCCAGCAGCTTGGGCCCCCCTAGAGCCGCCACAGATACGCAGTATTTT
NA	TRBV14	NA	TRBJ1-3	CASSQSWNSGNTIYF	TGTGCCAGCAGCCAAAGTTGGAACTCTGGAAACACCATATATTTT
TRBD1	TRBV6-5	NA	TRBJ2-7	CASSPSRDRVVEQYF	TGTGCCAGCAGTCCTTCCCGGGACAGGGTCGTTGAGCAGTACTTC
TRBD1	TRBV5-1	NA	TRBJ2-2	CASSQQGYTGELFF	TGCGCCAGCAGCCAACAGGGGTACACCGGGGAGCTGTTTTTT
NA	TRBV5-1	NA	TRBJ2-7	CASSLVSNNEQYF	TGCGCCAGCAGCTTGGTTAGTAACAACGAGCAGTACTTC
NA	TRBV27	NA	TRBJ2-2	CASNLEYGETGELFF	TGTGCCAGCAACTTAGAATACGGGGAAACCGGGGAGCTGTTTTTT
TRBD1	TRBV4-1	NA	TRBJ2-2	CASSQEGRTGSGTGELFF	TGCGCCAGCAGCCAAGAGGGACGGACAGGCTCGGGCACCGGGGAGCTGTTTTTT
NA	TRBV5-6	NA	TRBJ1-2	CASSLANGAGGYTF	TGTGCCAGCAGCTTGGCCAACGGGGCGGGCGGCTACACCTTC
NA	TRBV7-7	NA	TRBJ1-3	CASSLGQGNTIYF	TGTGCTAGCAGCCTCGGACAGGGAAACACCATATATTTT
NA	TRBV6-5	once	TRBJ1-5	CASKDSSGNQPQHF	TGTGCCAGCAAAGACAGTTCGGGCAATCAGCCCCAGCATTTT
NA	TRBV9	NA	TRBJ1-3	CASSPTEGVTGNTIYF	TGTGCCAGCAGCCCCACAGAAGGAGTGACTGGAAACACCATATATTTT
TRBD1	TRBV5-8	NA	TRBJ2-1	CASSAGQEINNEQFF	TGTGCCAGCAGCGCGGGACAGGAAATAAACAATGAGCAGTTCTTC
TRBD1	TRBV4-1	NA	TRBJ1-1	CASSQVGGTGKAVHTEAFF	TGCGCCAGCAGCCAAGTCGGTGGGACAGGGAAGGCCGTTCACACTGAAGCTTTCTTT